This TCR beta chain was sequenced during a study of T cells in Graves' hyperthyroidism and ophthalmopathy. This clonotype was observed many times. Its antigen is unidentified. Overall study results and limits: Blood also showed most of the thyroid clonotypes that were expanded above 0.001. Model predictions of ophthalmopathy came a median around 7.1 months before onset.

No ophthalmopathy progression within 18 months constituted stable Graves' hyperthyroidism. RNA transcripts yielded amplified TCR beta CDR3 regions. RT-PCR in the first round (using the HTBI primer set) targeted the TCR CDR3. TCRdb re-derived calls from the multiplex PCR reads in MiXCR, one entry per CDR3 protein. The table lists 500,000 to 600,000 distinct CDR3 sequences, about 45% of them singletons. Trimming cost V 5 bases and J 2 bases, with 25 bases left between them. Per germline, CDR1 DFQATT and CDR2 SNEGSKA (reference sequence). The CDR3 is 17 residues long. Sequencing was performed on peripheral blood or thyroid tissue (not recorded which). The V call is TRBV20-1, the J call TRBJ2-7; D tentatively reads TRBD1 or TRBD2 (5 bases each). This clonotype was sampled from a woman younger than 35 with Graves' hyperthyroidism. The CDR3 protein is CSARPPYLGTDTYEQYF. The CDR3 DNA sequence: TGCAGTGCTCGCCCTCCATACCTCGGGACGGACACCTACGAGCAGTACTTC.